A selection of T cell receptor beta chains follows, all from one sample in a study of blood T cell repertoires in COVID-19. Profiled with immunoSEQ multiplex PCR; TCRdb holds only in-frame clones, not every one. Of some 250,000 clones listed, approximately 83% are singletons. Material for sequencing was peripheral blood. All receptors come from a woman in her twenties or thirties who had recovered from COVID-19. Both conserved end residues are part of each CDR3. D genes are given only for firm matches. Not every row has a clone size; where given, it reads once, few, many or a size class.

v_call: TRBV20-1; j_call: TRBJ1-6; d_call: TRBD1; cdr3_length: 14; clone_size: once; cdr3_aa: CSASSGTENSPLHF; cdr3_nt: TGCAGTGCTAGTTCCGGGACAGAAAATTCACCCCTCCACTTT
v_call: TRBV30; j_call: TRBJ1-4; d_call: TRBD1; cdr3_length: 15; clone_size: -; cdr3_aa: CAWSRQGASSGKLFF; cdr3_nt: TGTGCCTGGAGTCGACAGGGGGCGAGTTCTGGAAAACTGTTTTTT
v_call: TRBV5-6; j_call: TRBJ2-7; d_call: -; cdr3_length: 13; clone_size: -; cdr3_aa: CASSLIGSDEQYF; cdr3_nt: TGTGCCAGCAGCTTGATAGGGAGCGACGAGCAGTACTTC
v_call: TRBV6-1; j_call: TRBJ1-1; d_call: TRBD1; cdr3_length: 13; clone_size: -; cdr3_aa: CASSETGRKRAFF; cdr3_nt: TGTGCCAGCAGTGAGACAGGGAGGAAGAGAGCTTTCTTT
v_call: TRBV3-1/TRBV3-2; j_call: TRBJ1-1; d_call: TRBD1; cdr3_length: 14; clone_size: -; cdr3_aa: CASSQGQGAPRAFF; cdr3_nt: TGTGCCAGCAGCCAGGGACAGGGGGCGCCTAGGGCTTTCTTT
v_call: TRBV7-2; j_call: TRBJ1-4; d_call: TRBD1; cdr3_length: 17; clone_size: -; cdr3_aa: CASSSGQGGRTNEKLFF; cdr3_nt: TGTGCCAGCAGCAGTGGACAGGGAGGTCGCACTAATGAAAAACTGTTTTTT
v_call: TRBV5-1; j_call: TRBJ2-7; d_call: TRBD1; cdr3_length: 15; clone_size: -; cdr3_aa: CASSSEDRGSYEQYF; cdr3_nt: TGCGCCAGCAGCTCCGAGGACAGGGGGTCCTACGAGCAGTACTTC
v_call: TRBV4-2; j_call: TRBJ2-6; d_call: TRBD2; cdr3_length: 20; clone_size: -; cdr3_aa: CASSQGFWGGRSSGANVLTF; cdr3_nt: TGTGCCAGCAGCCAAGGTTTCTGGGGCGGGAGGTCCTCTGGGGCCAACGTCCTGACTTTC
v_call: TRBV25-1; j_call: TRBJ1-6; d_call: -; cdr3_length: 18; clone_size: -; cdr3_aa: CASSEGNNGGSYNSPLHF; cdr3_nt: TGTGCCAGCAGTGAAGGAAATAACGGGGGATCCTATAATTCACCCCTCCACTTT
v_call: TRBV4-3; j_call: TRBJ1-6; d_call: TRBD1; cdr3_length: 16; clone_size: -; cdr3_aa: CASSQSGQGFNSPLHF; cdr3_nt: TGCGCCAGCAGCCAATCCGGACAGGGCTTTAATTCACCCCTCCACTTT
v_call: TRBV25-1; j_call: TRBJ2-7; d_call: TRBD1; cdr3_length: 13; clone_size: -; cdr3_aa: CASSEGDSYEQYF; cdr3_nt: TGTGCCAGCAGTGAAGGGGACAGCTACGAGCAGTACTTC
v_call: TRBV11-2; j_call: TRBJ1-4; d_call: TRBD1; cdr3_length: 16; clone_size: -; cdr3_aa: CASSSRTGDGNEKLFF; cdr3_nt: TGTGCCAGCAGCTCAAGGACAGGGGACGGTAATGAAAAACTGTTTTTT
v_call: TRBV4-2; j_call: TRBJ2-7; d_call: TRBD2; cdr3_length: 21; clone_size: -; cdr3_aa: CASSQEWFSTSGGANYDEQYF; cdr3_nt: TGTGCCAGCAGCCAAGAATGGTTCTCGACTAGCGGGGGGGCCAATTACGACGAGCAGTACTTC
v_call: TRBV4-3; j_call: TRBJ1-6; d_call: -; cdr3_length: 15; clone_size: -; cdr3_aa: CASSQEGGLGSPLHF; cdr3_nt: TGCGCCAGCAGCCAGGAGGGGGGGTTGGGGTCACCCCTCCACTTT
v_call: TRBV2; j_call: TRBJ2-4; d_call: TRBD2; cdr3_length: 16; clone_size: -; cdr3_aa: CASLGTSGGAGNIQYF; cdr3_nt: TGTGCCAGCCTCGGGACTAGCGGGGGGGCAGGAAACATTCAGTACTTC
v_call: TRBV12-3/TRBV12-4; j_call: TRBJ1-2; d_call: -; cdr3_length: 12; clone_size: -; cdr3_aa: CASRGGNYGYTF; cdr3_nt: TGTGCCAGCAGGGGAGGAAACTATGGCTACACCTTC
v_call: TRBV9; j_call: TRBJ2-1; d_call: -; cdr3_length: 15; clone_size: -; cdr3_aa: CASSPGWSSYNEQFF; cdr3_nt: TGTGCCAGCAGCCCCGGGTGGAGCTCCTACAATGAGCAGTTCTTC
v_call: TRBV19; j_call: TRBJ2-4; d_call: TRBD1; cdr3_length: 16; clone_size: -; cdr3_aa: CASSIWDSLAKNIQYF; cdr3_nt: TGTGCCAGTAGTATATGGGACAGCCTAGCCAAAAACATTCAGTACTTC
v_call: TRBV5-4; j_call: TRBJ2-5; d_call: TRBD2; cdr3_length: 18; clone_size: medium-sized; cdr3_aa: CASRILGTSGGGQETQYF; cdr3_nt: TGTGCCAGCAGAATCCTCGGGACTAGCGGGGGGGGGCAAGAGACCCAGTACTTC
v_call: TRBV9; j_call: TRBJ2-1; d_call: TRBD1; cdr3_length: 14; clone_size: -; cdr3_aa: CASSAGTTGNEQFF; cdr3_nt: TGTGCCAGCAGCGCCGGGACGACAGGGAATGAGCAGTTCTTC
v_call: TRBV5-1; j_call: TRBJ2-2; d_call: -; cdr3_length: 16; clone_size: -; cdr3_aa: CASSLKPLSNTGELFF; cdr3_nt: TGCGCCAGCAGCTTAAAGCCATTATCAAACACCGGGGAGCTGTTTTTT
v_call: TRBV6-5; j_call: TRBJ1-3; d_call: -; cdr3_length: 15; clone_size: -; cdr3_aa: CASSSLGVSGNTIYF; cdr3_nt: TGTGCCAGCAGTTCCCTGGGAGTATCTGGAAACACCATATATTTT
v_call: TRBV2; j_call: TRBJ1-1; d_call: TRBD1; cdr3_length: 13; clone_size: -; cdr3_aa: CASTSQGAAEAFF; cdr3_nt: TGTGCCAGCACCAGCCAGGGGGCTGCTGAAGCTTTCTTT
v_call: TRBV5-1; j_call: TRBJ1-1; d_call: -; cdr3_length: 15; clone_size: -; cdr3_aa: CASSFHLTENTEAFF; cdr3_nt: TGCGCCAGCAGCTTCCATCTTACAGAGAACACTGAAGCTTTCTTT
v_call: TRBV7-9; j_call: TRBJ2-3; d_call: -; cdr3_length: 14; clone_size: once; cdr3_aa: CASSPDRYTDTQYF; cdr3_nt: TGTGCCAGCAGCCCGGACAGATACACAGATACGCAGTATTTT
v_call: TRBV5-1; j_call: TRBJ1-1; d_call: TRBD1; cdr3_length: 16; clone_size: once; cdr3_aa: CASSSGLGTVNTEAFF; cdr3_nt: TGCGCCAGCAGCTCGGGATTGGGGACAGTTAACACTGAAGCTTTCTTT
v_call: TRBV1; j_call: TRBJ1-2; d_call: -; cdr3_length: 15; clone_size: -; cdr3_aa: CTSSQTTGRVYGYTF; cdr3_nt: TGCACCAGCAGCCAAACCACCGGGAGGGTCTATGGCTACACCTTC
v_call: TRBV9; j_call: TRBJ1-2; d_call: TRBD1; cdr3_length: 16; clone_size: -; cdr3_aa: CASTATGTGGNYGYTF; cdr3_nt: TGTGCCAGCACCGCAACTGGGACAGGGGGAAACTATGGCTACACCTTC
v_call: TRBV14; j_call: TRBJ1-2; d_call: -; cdr3_length: 16; clone_size: -; cdr3_aa: CASSQGWGGTNYGYTF; cdr3_nt: TGTGCCAGCAGCCAAGGGTGGGGCGGTACTAACTATGGCTACACCTTC
v_call: TRBV6-1; j_call: TRBJ2-1; d_call: TRBD2; cdr3_length: 18; clone_size: -; cdr3_aa: CASSDPGLAGALSIEQFF; cdr3_nt: TGTGCCAGCAGTGACCCGGGACTAGCGGGGGCCCTTAGCATTGAGCAGTTCTTC
v_call: TRBV5-6; j_call: TRBJ2-7; d_call: -; cdr3_length: 14; clone_size: -; cdr3_aa: CASSLSGWLNEQYF; cdr3_nt: TGTGCCAGCAGCTTATCAGGGTGGCTGAACGAGCAGTACTTC
v_call: TRBV7-2; j_call: TRBJ2-2; d_call: -; cdr3_length: 15; clone_size: once; cdr3_aa: CASSQAWTQTGELFF; cdr3_nt: TGTGCCAGCAGCCAGGCTTGGACTCAAACCGGGGAGCTGTTTTTT
v_call: TRBV2; j_call: TRBJ2-5; d_call: -; cdr3_length: 11; clone_size: once; cdr3_aa: CASRQEETQYF; cdr3_nt: TGTGCCAGCCGACAGGAAGAGACCCAGTACTTC
v_call: TRBV11-2; j_call: TRBJ2-1; d_call: TRBD2; cdr3_length: 15; clone_size: -; cdr3_aa: CASTLAGPLGNEQFF; cdr3_nt: TGTGCCAGCACATTAGCGGGGCCACTGGGCAATGAGCAGTTCTTC
v_call: TRBV6-2/TRBV6-3; j_call: TRBJ2-7; d_call: -; cdr3_length: 14; clone_size: once; cdr3_aa: CASSSTDSLYEQYF; cdr3_nt: TGTGCCAGCAGCTCGACCGACAGTTTATACGAGCAGTACTTC
v_call: TRBV18; j_call: TRBJ1-3; d_call: TRBD1; cdr3_length: 16; clone_size: once; cdr3_aa: CASSFTGGASGNTIYF; cdr3_nt: TGTGCCAGCTCATTCACAGGGGGCGCTTCTGGAAACACCATATATTTT
v_call: TRBV21-1; j_call: TRBJ2-7; d_call: -; cdr3_length: 16; clone_size: -; cdr3_aa: CASSKSWTGASHEQYF; cdr3_nt: TGTGCCAGCAGCAAATCATGGACAGGGGCCTCGCACGAGCAGTACTTC
v_call: TRBV4-1; j_call: TRBJ2-5; d_call: TRBD1; cdr3_length: 19; clone_size: -; cdr3_aa: CASPSFDLTGTEYQETQYF; cdr3_nt: TGCGCCAGCCCTTCTTTCGACCTTACCGGGACAGAGTACCAAGAGACCCAGTACTTC
v_call: TRBV29-1; j_call: TRBJ1-4; d_call: -; cdr3_length: 11; clone_size: -; cdr3_aa: CSVARNEKLFF; cdr3_nt: TGCAGCGTGGCCCGTAATGAAAAACTGTTTTTT
v_call: TRBV14; j_call: TRBJ1-1; d_call: -; cdr3_length: 15; clone_size: few; cdr3_aa: CASSQVLTANTEAFF; cdr3_nt: TGTGCCAGCAGCCAAGTCTTGACAGCGAACACTGAAGCTTTCTTT
v_call: TRBV18; j_call: TRBJ1-2; d_call: -; cdr3_length: 14; clone_size: -; cdr3_aa: CASSPKQGVGGYTF; cdr3_nt: TGTGCCAGCTCACCGAAACAGGGAGTGGGGGGCTACACCTTC
v_call: TRBV2; j_call: TRBJ1-5; d_call: TRBD1; cdr3_length: 15; clone_size: -; cdr3_aa: CASRTTGVSNQPQHF; cdr3_nt: TGTGCCAGCAGGACGACAGGGGTGAGCAATCAGCCCCAGCATTTT
v_call: TRBV18; j_call: TRBJ2-2; d_call: TRBD1; cdr3_length: 17; clone_size: few; cdr3_aa: CASSPSGQGTNTGELFF; cdr3_nt: TGTGCCAGCTCACCATCGGGACAGGGGACGAACACCGGGGAGCTGTTTTTT
v_call: TRBV2; j_call: TRBJ2-7; d_call: -; cdr3_length: 13; clone_size: -; cdr3_aa: CASSVRGLGEQYF; cdr3_nt: TGTGCCAGCAGTGTGAGGGGACTGGGCGAGCAGTACTTC
v_call: TRBV10-1; j_call: TRBJ1-2; d_call: -; cdr3_length: 14; clone_size: -; cdr3_aa: CASSEGRVLNRYTF; cdr3_nt: TGCGCCAGCAGTGAGGGCAGGGTATTGAATCGTTACACCTTC
v_call: TRBV5-4; j_call: TRBJ1-3; d_call: TRBD1; cdr3_length: 17; clone_size: -; cdr3_aa: CASSLGGRTGTMNTIYF; cdr3_nt: TGTGCCAGCAGCTTGGGCGGTCGGACAGGAACTATGAACACCATATATTTT
v_call: TRBV7-9; j_call: TRBJ2-7; d_call: -; cdr3_length: 13; clone_size: once; cdr3_aa: CASSLAIAVEQYF; cdr3_nt: TGTGCCAGCAGCTTAGCAATAGCCGTAGAGCAGTACTTC
v_call: TRBV5-4; j_call: TRBJ2-2; d_call: TRBD1; cdr3_length: 17; clone_size: -; cdr3_aa: CASSLTAGTGGTGELFF; cdr3_nt: TGTGCCAGCAGTCTAACTGCCGGGACAGGGGGCACCGGGGAGCTGTTTTTT
v_call: TRBV27; j_call: TRBJ2-1; d_call: TRBD1; cdr3_length: 17; clone_size: once; cdr3_aa: CASSFLPETGGYNEQFF; cdr3_nt: TGTGCCAGCAGTTTCTTGCCCGAGACAGGGGGTTACAATGAGCAGTTCTTC
v_call: TRBV5-1; j_call: TRBJ2-3; d_call: TRBD2; cdr3_length: 18; clone_size: -; cdr3_aa: CASSLDTSGGAGTDTQYF; cdr3_nt: TGCGCCAGCAGCTTGGATACTAGCGGGGGGGCGGGTACAGATACGCAGTATTTT
v_call: TRBV7-7; j_call: TRBJ2-5; d_call: -; cdr3_length: 16; clone_size: once; cdr3_aa: CASSLEWAGAQETQYF; cdr3_nt: TGTGCCAGCAGCCTTGAATGGGCGGGGGCCCAAGAGACCCAGTACTTC
v_call: TRBV12-5; j_call: TRBJ2-2; d_call: -; cdr3_length: 15; clone_size: -; cdr3_aa: CASGSQRGYTGELFF; cdr3_nt: TGTGCTAGTGGTTCACAACGGGGATACACCGGGGAGCTGTTTTTT
v_call: TRBV7-3; j_call: TRBJ2-1; d_call: -; cdr3_length: 13; clone_size: -; cdr3_aa: CASSSDTYNEQFF; cdr3_nt: TGTGCCAGCAGCTCCGACACATACAATGAGCAGTTCTTC
v_call: TRBV28; j_call: TRBJ1-5; d_call: TRBD1; cdr3_length: 15; clone_size: -; cdr3_aa: CASSLEGGMSQPQHF; cdr3_nt: TGTGCCAGCAGTTTAGAAGGGGGCATGAGTCAGCCCCAGCATTTT
v_call: TRBV3-1/TRBV3-2; j_call: TRBJ2-7; d_call: -; cdr3_length: 13; clone_size: -; cdr3_aa: CASSPDGTYEQYF; cdr3_nt: TGTGCCAGCAGCCCTGACGGGACCTACGAGCAGTACTTC
v_call: TRBV29-1; j_call: TRBJ2-2; d_call: -; cdr3_length: 13; clone_size: -; cdr3_aa: CSVESHATGELFF; cdr3_nt: TGCAGCGTTGAGAGTCATGCCACCGGGGAGCTGTTTTTT
v_call: TRBV2; j_call: TRBJ1-5; d_call: -; cdr3_length: 15; clone_size: few; cdr3_aa: CASSELGGSNQPQHF; cdr3_nt: TGTGCCAGCAGTGAACTCGGGGGTAGCAATCAGCCCCAGCATTTT